What follows is one T cell receptor (beta chain) and its context. The PCR was carried out with 60 Vbeta primers and 13 Jbeta primers. Produced via immunoSEQ multiplex PCR; TCRdb's table is partial and in-frame only. The sample consists of 200,000 to 250,000 clones, around 73% of them appearing once. The data originate from a study of cytomegalovirus exposure and HLA in healthy donors. Germline V lookup: CDR1 KGHSH, CDR2 LQKENI. Deletions cut 4 bases from V and 6 bases from J, with 9 bases between. The CDR3 is 13 amino acids. This rearrangement joins TRBV18 to TRBJ1-4, with D perhaps TRBD1 (5 bases). This receptor was obtained from a male donor in good health and CMV-seronegative. The specimen sequenced was PBMCs. CDR3 sequence reads: CASSQGSDEKLFF. The DNA for the CDR3 is TGTGCCAGCTCACAGGGGTCCGATGAAAAACTGTTTTTT.